The 12 T cell receptor beta chains in this list originate from one sample, sequenced in a study of tumor-infiltrating lymphocytes in primary liver carcinoma listed by TCRdb under 2017. Blood RNA was extracted from unsorted whole blood with TRIzol reagent; germline DNA came from the DNeasy Blood & Tissue kit. Sequencing was performed on an Illumina HiSeq 2500. TCRbeta-specific cDNA was reverse-transcribed from 500 ng total RNA using a constant-region primer and ProtoScript II reverse transcriptase. Three nested multiplex PCR rounds, following a slightly modified ARM-PCR procedure, were used to build the TCRbeta libraries. Each of the first two PCR rounds ran for around 9 cycles and used multiplex TRBV1-TRBV30 forward primers together with a Cbeta reverse primer. TCRdb reran the public reads through fastp at Q25 and MiXCR, keeping productive beta chains. Every entry covers one CDR3 protein and lists the most common genes and DNA from its rows. The sample table holds approximately 340,000 distinct CDR3 sequences, of which 65% were seen once. 5.5% to 7% of the sample lies in the top ten.

The sequenced material came from peripheral blood. These receptor sequences come from a man aged 35-49 years with primary liver carcinoma and hepatitis B virus infection.

As regards this clonotype: The final CDR3 position lacks the conserved phenylalanine or tryptophan, pointing to a likely read error. No DNA is shown, since the ends of the CDR3 on it are uncertain; the CDR3 is the one TCRdb lists. The V and J genes are TRBV6-8 and TRBJ2-7; the DNA was not used to check the table's D call, TRBD1. Germline V gene lookup returns CDR1 MNHGY and CDR2 SAAAGT. Inclusive of both ends, the CDR3 amounts to 13 amino acids. CDR3 sequence: CARRGAGALRAVL.

This clonotype showed up just a few times. This chain connects TRBV10-3 to TRBJ2-5, with D possibly called TRBD1 or TRBD2 (5 bases each). Trimming removed 2 bases from V and 7 bases from J, with 14 bases in between. In germline, CDR1 is ENHRY, CDR2 SYGVKD. CDR3 length: 14 amino acids. CDR3 in amino acids: CAISETGTRGTQYF. DNA for the CDR3: TGTGCCATCAGTGAGACCGGGACCCGGGGGACCCAGTACTTC.

The V call is TRBV5-1, the J call TRBJ2-1, with D possibly matching TRBD1 (5 bases). With 3 bases removed from V and 7 bases from J, the gap between germline ends came to 14 bases. The CDR3 extends over 14 amino acids. Germline V lookup: CDR1 SGHRS, CDR2 YFSETQ. The CDR3: CASSSVQERNEQFF. CDR3 DNA: TGCGCCAGCAGCTCCGTACAGGAACGGAATGAGCAGTTCTTC.

Concerning this clonotype: This sequence may be a read error, since a much larger clone differs from it by one base. The rearrangement uses TRBV5-1 and TRBJ1-1; D is undetermined. Per the germline V gene, CDR1 is SGHRS and CDR2 is YFSETQ. The CDR3 covers 12 residues. Written as DNA, the CDR3 is TGCTCCAGCAGCCGAGACGGCGCTGAAGCTTTCTTT. It encodes CSSSRDGAEAFF. The full variable domain, rest sourced from reference TRBV5-1 and TRBJ1-1, is KAGVTQTPRYLIKTRGQQVTLSCSPISGHRSVSWYQQTPGQGLQFLFEYFSETQRNKGNFPGRFSGRQFSNSRSEMNVSTLELGDSALYLCSSSRDGAEAFFGQGTRLTVV.

Note on this clonotype: No conserved phenylalanine or tryptophan is present at the end of the CDR3, so a read error is the likely explanation. This rearrangement joins TRBV25-1 to TRBJ1-2, with D unresolved. CDR3 length equals 13 residues. Germline V gives CDR1 MGHDK, CDR2 SYGVNS. Trimming took 5 bases from V and 2 from J, leaving 9 bases between them. The CDR3 loop reads CASSLAGNYGYTS. CDR3 in DNA: TGTGCCAGCAGTTTGGCAGGCAACTATGGCTACACCTCC.

In this sample, this clonotype turned up many times. This sequence joins TRBV6-2 or TRBV6-3 and TRBJ2-3, with 7 bases matching TRBD2. V shed 6 bases and J 2 bases; nucleotides not matched to a gene: 11. Looked up from germline, CDR1 is MNHEY and CDR2 is SVGEGT. This CDR3 region has 16 residues. As DNA, the CDR3 is TGTGCCAGCAGCACCGCCATTAGCGGGCACACAGATACGCAGTATTTT. Amino acids: CASSTAISGHTDTQYF.

V gene TRBV5-1 combines with J gene TRBJ2-7; TRBD1 aligns across 8 bases. The V segment lost 4 bases and the J segment 3 bases; nucleotides outside the gene matches: 6. Germline V gene sequence: CDR1 SGHRS, CDR2 YFSETQ. The CDR3 totals 14 residues. CDR3 residues: CASSLTGGDYEQYF. In DNA, the CDR3 is TGCGCCAGCAGCCTTACAGGGGGAGACTACGAGCAGTACTTC.

The chain couples TRBV11-2 to TRBJ2-3, with 10 bases fitting TRBD2. V was clipped by 0 bases and J by 6 bases; unmatched bases: 6. CDR1 SGHAT and CDR2 FQNNGV come from the germline V gene. CDR3 size: 16 residues. CDR3 loop: CASSLEGTSESDTQYF. In DNA, the CDR3 is TGTGCCAGCAGCTTAGAAGGGACTAGCGAGAGTGATACGCAGTATTTT.

This clonotype was counted ten times or more. The chain carries TRBV29-1 and TRBJ2-3; D perhaps matches TRBD1 (6 bases). Germline CDR1 reads SQVTM; CDR2 reads ANQGSEA. The CDR3 length is 15 residues. Trimming took off 6 bases at V and 1 base at J, with 17 bases between the two ends. CDR3: CSVAPSGHRTDTQYF. The CDR3, as DNA: TGCAGCGTCGCTCCCTCGGGACACCGCACAGATACGCAGTATTTT.

Of note for this clonotype: Because the CDR3 is missing its conserved closing phenylalanine or tryptophan, this is likely a read error. It is unclear where the CDR3 begins or ends on the DNA, so no DNA is shown, and the CDR3 is as TCRdb lists it. This chain's CDR3 is CASQGGFNTEAFS. The chain couples TRBV11-2 to TRBJ1-1; the table calls TRBD1, which could not be checked here. The CDR3 adds up to 13 amino acids, both ends counted. Germline CDR1 SGHAT, CDR2 FQNNGV.

A note on this clonotype: The junction departs from germline at one end; a sequencing error may be responsible. The genes are TRBV12-3 or TRBV12-4 and TRBJ1-2; 7 nucleotides match TRBD1. The CDR3 runs to 13 residues. Here the CDR3 DNA reads TGTGCCGGCAGGGGGATAGGGGACTATGGCTACACCTTC. Residues: CAGRGIGDYGYTF.

The J gene is TRBJ2-1, the V gene TRBV11-3; TRBD2 might be the D (7 bases). Germline V lookup: CDR1 SGHNT, CDR2 YENEEA. This CDR3 spans 13 amino acids. V was shortened by 4 bases and J by 10 bases, with 14 bases between the two germline ends. The CDR3 sequence is CASSYREGREQFF. Written as DNA, the CDR3 is TGTGCCAGCAGCTACAGGGAGGGAAGAGAGCAGTTCTTC.